The clone carrying this TCR beta chain was detected only once. This sample is drawn from a study of blood T cell repertoires in COVID-19. Study at large: The United States, Italy and Spain provided the acute and convalescent COVID-19 samples. Nucleic acid was either cDNA or gDNA, and it came from T cells, B-cell-depleted T cells, or PBMCs.

Authors' methods: Amplifying reference gene primers gave estimates of nucleated cell counts. Only in-frame clones appear in the TCRdb table, and some are missing; sequencing was by immunoSEQ multiplex PCR. V, J and clone size are taken as reported in that table, and D and trimming were inferred from the DNA itself. The data contain approximately 99,000 clones, around 81% of them singletons. Sequencing input: peripheral blood. The receptor's source is a woman aged 65 to 85 with acute or convalescent COVID-19.

CDR3 region: CASSPSRLIAGFGSETQYF. The CDR3 DNA is TGTGCCAGCAGCCCTAGTCGTCTAATAGCGGGGTTTGGTTCGGAGACCCAGTACTTC. The rearrangement uses TRBV7-8 and TRBJ2-5; 8 positions match TRBD2. V shed 5 bases and J 5 bases; nucleotides not matched to a gene: 22. Germline CDR1 is SGHVS and CDR2 is FQNEAQ. The CDR3 loop spans 19 amino acids. Using reference TRBV7-8 and TRBJ2-5 for the parts outside the CDR3, the full variable domain is GAGVSQSPRYKVAKRGQDVALRCDPISGHVSLFWYQQALGQGPEFLTYFQNEAQLDKSGLPSDRFFAERPEGSVSTLKIQRTQQEDSAVYLCASSPSRLIAGFGSETQYFGPGTRLLVL.